This section outlines one T cell receptor (beta chain) sequence together with its context. The data were taken from a study of cytomegalovirus exposure and HLA in healthy donors. Primers: 60 Vbeta forward and 13 Jbeta reverse. Per the study methods: Later work found 65 million to 85 million unique TCR beta chains, with 9 million to 13 million shared. TCRdb keeps only in-frame clones here, not all; method: immunoSEQ multiplex PCR. V, J and clone size derive from that table, while D and trimming were established from the DNA sequence. The table shows fewer than 90,000 clones, with about three quarters occurring only once. The CDR3 sequence is 14 residues long. From germline, CDR1 is KGHSH and CDR2 LQKENI. Trimming cost V 6 bases and J 3 bases; bases outside gene matches: 7.

This clonotype was obtained from a man aged 30 to 45 in good health and CMV-seropositive. Material: PBMCs. The chain uses TRBV18 and TRBJ1-2, with 7 bases matching TRBD1. The CDR3 loop is CASSQDREDYGYTF. DNA of the CDR3: TGTGCCAGCTCGCAAGACAGGGAGGACTATGGCTACACCTTC.